This entry features one T cell receptor beta chain sequence. Antigen: not known. The junction had 3 bases not matched to a gene; V was cut back by 0 bases and J by 6 bases. There are 16 residues in the CDR3. Germline V gene sequence: CDR1 SGHDT, CDR2 YYEEEE. The repertoire was sequenced with immunoSEQ multiplex PCR; TCRdb's copy has only in-frame clones and lacks some. The sample contains around 33,000 clones, roughly 86% of which appear only once. This sample is part of a study of vaccination effects on CD4 cells after COVID-19. Expansion of antigen-specific CD4+ T cells with viral peptide pools was carried out by the ViraFEST assay before sequencing. Culture proceeded for under twelve days, and CD4+ T cells were then isolated. It was two doses of either the BNT162b2 or mRNA-1273 vaccine that participants received. Peptides at about 10 ug/ml and IL-2 at 9 to 10 IU/ml were added to some 2 million PBMC per well.

The J gene is TRBJ2-1, the V gene TRBV5-6; 13 bases are a match to TRBD2. Sample: CD4+ T cells from PBMCs cultured with HCoV-NL63 spike peptides, taken after COVID-19 vaccination. The clonotype comes from a human donor who received a COVID-19 vaccine. Some clones in this sample may be carry-over from other donors' samples. The CDR3 DNA sequence: TGTGCCAGCAGCTTGGCACTAGCGGGGGGGGTCAATGAGCAGTTCTTC. It is translated as CASSLALAGGVNEQFF.